The rows below give T cell receptor beta chains drawn from one sample of a study of OX40 agonist ivuxolimab in advanced cancers. TCRdb's copy holds only in-frame clones and misses some; the assay was immunoSEQ multiplex PCR. The sample consists of about 45,000 clones, 85% to 95% of them appearing once. The sample in question was CD4+ or CD8+ T cells sorted from blood, obtained in a trial of the OX40 agonist ivuxolimab. The origin of the receptors is an adult with an advanced solid tumor such as melanoma, head and neck, liver or kidney cancer. Each CDR3 is given with its conserved first and last residue. The order of the fields is clone size, V gene, J gene, D gene, CDR3 DNA, CDR3 protein. D genes are given only for firm matches. Clone size, where shown, is once, few, many, or a class for clones that have expanded.

-	TRBV20-1	TRBJ2-1	-	TGCAGTGCTAGTATGAGGAATGAGCAGTTCTTC	CSASMRNEQFF
-	TRBV7-8	TRBJ1-4	-	TGTGCCAGCAGCTCAGGGTCTCATACTCCTCCTAATGAAAAACTGTTTTTT	CASSSGSHTPPNEKLFF
-	TRBV11-2	TRBJ2-7	-	TGTGCCAGCAGCTTAGGTTCTTCGCCTAGTTCCTACGAGCAGTACTTC	CASSLGSSPSSYEQYF
once	TRBV7-2	TRBJ2-1	-	TGTGCCAGCAGCTTGGGGGGTGAGCAGTTCTTC	CASSLGGEQFF
-	TRBV9	TRBJ2-7	-	TGTGCCAGCAGCGTAGCACCAGATGAGCACGAGCAGTACTTC	CASSVAPDEHEQYF
-	TRBV4-1	TRBJ2-7	-	TGCGCCAGCAGCCAAGATCCCGCGGGGCTCCCTTACGAGCAGTACTTC	CASSQDPAGLPYEQYF
-	TRBV2	TRBJ1-3	-	TGTGCCAGCAGTGAGTCACCCACCATCTCTGGAAACACCATATATTTT	CASSESPTISGNTIYF
-	TRBV7-9	TRBJ1-2	-	TGTGCCAGCATCCCCGGTGGGGGGTATGGCTACACCTTC	CASIPGGGYGYTF
-	TRBV4-1	TRBJ2-3	-	TGCGCCAGCAGCCAAGCGAAGTCCACAGATACGCAGTATTTT	CASSQAKSTDTQYF
-	TRBV9	TRBJ2-6	-	TGTGCCAGCAGCCCATTAGGGGCTGGGGCCAACGTCCTGACTTTC	CASSPLGAGANVLTF
-	TRBV13	TRBJ2-3	TRBD2	TGTGCCAGCAGCTGGGCCGGGACTAGCGTAAGCACAGATACGCAGTATTTT	CASSWAGTSVSTDTQYF
-	TRBV9	TRBJ2-7	-	TGTGCCAGCAGCGTAGGTAGTAGCTTCTCCTACGAGCAGTACTTC	CASSVGSSFSYEQYF
once	TRBV28	TRBJ2-7	-	TGTGCCAGCAGTCCTCCCCAAGCAGGCCGCTACGAGCAGTACTTC	CASSPPQAGRYEQYF
-	TRBV10-1	TRBJ2-1	-	TGCGCCAGCAGTGCCTCGGGGACCTACAATGAGCAGTTCTTC	CASSASGTYNEQFF
once	TRBV7-9	TRBJ1-1	-	TGTGCCAGCAGCTTAGCCCCGACAGGGAACACTGAAGCTTTCTTT	CASSLAPTGNTEAFF
-	TRBV4-1	TRBJ2-5	TRBD2	TGCGCCAGCAGCCACCCGAGGCAGGGAGGGTCGGAGACCCAGTACTTC	CASSHPRQGGSETQYF
-	TRBV28	TRBJ1-5	-	TGCGCCAGCAATACCACAGGGTTCAATCAGCCCCAGCATTTT	CASNTTGFNQPQHF
-	TRBV6-6	TRBJ2-1	-	-	CASSSSRRNYNEQFF
once	TRBV27	TRBJ2-2	-	TGTGCCAGCAGTTTGGTTGGGTCGGGCACCGGGGAGCTGTTTTTT	CASSLVGSGTGELFF
-	TRBV7-2	TRBJ1-3	TRBD1	TGTGCCAGCAGCTTCACAGGGGAGAACACCATATATTTT	CASSFTGENTIYF
once	TRBV4-1	TRBJ2-7	TRBD2	TGCGCCAGCAGCAGCGGGAGTGGGTCCTACGAGCAGTACTTC	CASSSGSGSYEQYF
-	TRBV6-5	TRBJ2-7	-	TGTGCCAGCAGTTACAACTCAGGGGCTTGGGAGCAGTACTTC	CASSYNSGAWEQYF
-	TRBV5-6	TRBJ2-5	TRBD2	TGTGCCAGCAGCTGGGAGCGGGAGGCGTACCAAGAGACCCAGTACTTC	CASSWEREAYQETQYF
-	TRBV9	TRBJ2-7	TRBD1	TGTGCCAGCAGCCTCGGGACAGGGGGCTACGAGCAGTACTTC	CASSLGTGGYEQYF
few	TRBV30	TRBJ1-5	-	TGTGCCTGGAGCGCCGGGTCCGGGAGCAATCAGCCCCAGCATTTT	CAWSAGSGSNQPQHF
-	TRBV27	TRBJ2-2	-	TGTGCCAGCAGTTTGATGAGGACCGGGGAGCTGTTTTTT	CASSLMRTGELFF
-	TRBV4-3	TRBJ2-5	-	TGCGCCAGCAGCCAAGACCGCGGGGGCGGGGAGACCCAGTACTTC	CASSQDRGGGETQYF
-	TRBV6-1	TRBJ1-1	TRBD1	TGTGCCAGCAGTGAAAGGGCAGGGGGGAACACTGAAGCTTTCTTT	CASSERAGGNTEAFF
-	TRBV7-2	TRBJ1-2	TRBD1	TGTGCCAGCAGCTCCCCGGGACAGGGCAACCTTTGGACCTATGGCTACACCTTC	CASSSPGQGNLWTYGYTF
-	TRBV6-6	TRBJ2-7	TRBD1	TGTGCCAGCATCTTTGGGACAGGGGGGAACGAGCAGTACTTC	CASIFGTGGNEQYF
-	TRBV13	TRBJ2-2	-	TGTGCCAGCAGCCTCACCGGGGAGCTGTTTTTT	CASSLTGELFF
-	TRBV6-1	TRBJ2-7	-	TGTGCCAGCAGTGAAGACAGGGTAGCCTACGAGCAGTACTTC	CASSEDRVAYEQYF
-	TRBV15	TRBJ2-2	-	TGTGCCACCAGCAGTGAAGACACCACCGGGGAGCTGTTTTTT	CATSSEDTTGELFF
-	TRBV19	TRBJ2-7	TRBD2	TGTGCCAGTAGTCCAGGTATCGGACTAGGGTCCTACGAGCAGTACTTC	CASSPGIGLGSYEQYF
-	TRBV28	TRBJ1-5	-	TGTGCCAGCAGTTTCCGGGGGGGCTGGGTGCCCCAGCATTTT	CASSFRGGWVPQHF
-	TRBV19	TRBJ1-2	TRBD1	TGTGCCAGTAGTATAACGGGACAGGATGGCTACACCTTC	CASSITGQDGYTF
-	TRBV7-8	TRBJ2-1	TRBD2	TGTGCCACCCAACTAGCGAGGTCCTACAATGAGCAGTTCTTC	CATQLARSYNEQFF
once	TRBV25-1	TRBJ1-5	-	TGTGCCAGCAGTGAATCCGGAGGTCGGCAGCCCCAGCATTTT	CASSESGGRQPQHF
-	TRBV10-2	TRBJ1-4	-	TGCGCCAGCAAGGGGTCGGACGAAAAACTGTTTTTT	CASKGSDEKLFF
-	TRBV4-3	TRBJ2-1	-	TGCGCCAGCAGCCAAGTAGCGGACCTAGGCCATGAGCAGTTCTTC	CASSQVADLGHEQFF
-	TRBV5-4	TRBJ2-7	-	TGTGCCAGCAGCCTCTCTCCGGCTAGCCCCTACGAGCAGTACTTC	CASSLSPASPYEQYF
-	TRBV6-6	TRBJ2-5	TRBD2	TGTGCCAGCAGTCACCCGGCGGGAGCCCAAGAGACCCAGTACTTC	CASSHPAGAQETQYF
-	TRBV6-1	TRBJ1-5	TRBD1	TGTGCCAGCAGTCCGGGACAGGCCCAGCCCCAGCATTTT	CASSPGQAQPQHF
-	TRBV5-1	TRBJ2-3	-	TGCGCCAGCAGCTTGGTGGGACGTTCTTCGACAGATACGCAGTATTTT	CASSLVGRSSTDTQYF
-	TRBV19	TRBJ1-4	TRBD1	TGTGCCAGTAGTGTAACAGGGGGCGAAGAAAAACTGTTTTTT	CASSVTGGEEKLFF
-	TRBV27	TRBJ2-7	TRBD1	TGTGCCAGCAGTTCCGATCGGACAGGGGGCTACGAGCAGTACTTC	CASSSDRTGGYEQYF
-	TRBV4-1	TRBJ1-1	TRBD1	TGCGCCAGCAGTAGGGGGCACCGCACTGAAGCTTTCTTT	CASSRGHRTEAFF
-	TRBV19	TRBJ1-1	TRBD1	TGTGCCAGTAGTATTGGGGACAGGGGATACTGGCGCACTGAAGCTTTCTTT	CASSIGDRGYWRTEAFF
-	TRBV2	TRBJ1-3	-	TGTGCCAGCAGTGATGGCAGAACCCGATCCTCTGGAAACACCATATATTTT	CASSDGRTRSSGNTIYF